This TCR beta chain is drawn from a study of blood T cell repertoires in COVID-19. Per the original methods: Quantification of nucleated cells was approximated via reference gene primer amplification. Only in-frame clones appear in the TCRdb table, and some are missing; sequencing was by immunoSEQ multiplex PCR. Clonal size and the V and J genes are those of that table, whereas D and trimming came from the DNA. The data contain 200,000 to 250,000 clones, around 86% of them singletons. The CDR3 is 14 residues long. The trim removed 2 bases at V and 6 bases at J, leaving 3 bases unmatched. CDR1 is MGHDK and CDR2 is SYGVNS in the germline V gene.

Sequencing used PBMCs or T cells enriched from blood (not recorded which). The V call is TRBV25-1, the J call TRBJ2-5, with 10 nucleotides matching TRBD1. This TCR derives from a woman aged 45-59 years who had recovered from COVID-19. The CDR3 sequence is CASSERTGGQTQYF. The CDR3 coding sequence is TGTGCCAGCAGTGAACGGACAGGGGGTCAGACCCAGTACTTC.